Following are 19 T cell receptor beta chains from one sample sequenced in a study of blood T cell repertoires in COVID-19. TCRdb's copy holds only in-frame clones and misses some; the assay was immunoSEQ multiplex PCR. This sample has about 290,000 clones; under 90% occur once, and the top ten carry about 1.7%. Sequencing was performed on PBMCs or T cells enriched from blood (not recorded which). These receptors were collected from a woman between 40 and 50 years old who had recovered from COVID-19.

The chain couples TRBV18 to TRBJ1-1, with D maybe TRBD1 (6 bases). Germline V lookup: CDR1 KGHSH, CDR2 LQKENI. Trimming shortened V by 6 bases and J by 2 bases, and 13 bases separated the two germline ends. The CDR3 is 14 residues long. The CDR3 DNA reads TGTGCCAGCTCCCCCGGACAGAGAAACACTGAAGCTTTCTTT. Its protein product is CASSPGQRNTEAFF.

This chain uses TRBV6-6 with TRBJ2-7, with TRBD2 matching 10 bases. CDR3 length: 15 amino acids. The V gene end was trimmed by 6 bases and the J gene end by 2 bases; junction bases not matched to a gene: 7. CDR1 MNHNY and CDR2 SVGAGI come from the germline V gene (reference sequence). The DNA of the CDR3 is TGTGCCAGCAGCCCAGACCTAGCGGGGGCCTACGAGCAGTACTTC. Protein product: CASSPDLAGAYEQYF.

J is TRBJ1-5 and V is TRBV29-1; D gene unclear. The germline CDR1 and CDR2 sequences are SQVTM and ANQGSEA. The V end was cut by 6 bases, the J end by 1 base, with 10 bases between. CDR3 length equals 13 residues. CDR3 residues: CSVRVRSNQPQHF. CDR3 DNA sequence: TGCAGCGTACGGGTGCGGAGCAATCAGCCCCAGCATTTT. The full variable domain, with the rest looked up from reference TRBV29-1 and TRBJ1-5, is SAVISQKPSRDICQRGTSLTIQCQVDSQVTMMFWYRQQPGQSLTLIATANQGSEATYESGFVIDKFPISRPNLTFSTLTVSNMSPEDSSIYLCSVRVRSNQPQHFGDGTRLSIL.

The genes are TRBV6-2 or TRBV6-3 and TRBJ1-2; D is uncertain. V lost 2 bases and J 4 bases, leaving 5 bases between the germline ends. Germline CDR1 MNHEY, CDR2 SVGEGT. CDR3 length equals 12 residues. The CDR3 region has the DNA TGTGCCAGCAGTTACCCCTTCTATGGCTACACCTTC. Residues: CASSYPFYGYTF.

V is TRBV5-1 and J is TRBJ1-1, with TRBD1 as a possible D gene (5 bases). Trimming removed 0 bases from V and 7 bases from J, with 10 bases in between. Per the germline V gene, CDR1 is SGHRS and CDR2 is YFSETQ. CDR3 length: 13 residues. The CDR3 nucleotides are TGCGCCAGCAGCTTGGACGACAGTGTTGAAGCTTTCTTT. Protein: CASSLDDSVEAFF.

The chain recombines TRBV11-2 with TRBJ1-6; 7 positions match TRBD1. The germline CDR1 and CDR2 sequences are SGHAT and FQNNGV. This CDR3 comprises 16 residues. The J segment lost 7 bases and the V segment lost 1 base, leaving 7 bases of the junction unmatched. CDR3 nucleotide sequence: TGTGCCAGCAGCTTAGCTTGGGGACAGATGAATTCACCCCTCCACTTT. Amino acids: CASSLAWGQMNSPLHF. Filled out from reference TRBV11-2 and TRBJ1-6, the complete variable domain reads EAGVAQSPRYKIIEKRQSVAFWCNPISGHATLYWYQQILGQGPKLLIQFQNNGVVDDSQLPKDRFSAERLKGVDSTLKIQPAKLEDSAVYLCASSLAWGQMNSPLHFGNGTRLTVT.

The chain joins TRBV6-1 to TRBJ1-1, with D possibly matching TRBD1 (6 bases). Germline V lookup: CDR1 MNHNS, CDR2 SASEGT. There are 17 residues in the CDR3. Between the trimmed V and J ends, which lost 2 bases and 4 bases, there was a span of 20 bases. DNA for the CDR3: TGTGCCAGCAGTGAAAAGGACAGCGGGGTCGAAACCACTGAAGCTTTCTTT. The encoded protein is CASSEKDSGVETTEAFF.

The chain employs TRBV7-2 and TRBJ1-1; no definite D call. V lost 3 bases, J lost 0 bases, and 8 bases lay in between. Germline CDR1 SGHTA, CDR2 FQGNSA. CDR3 length: 14 residues. CDR3: CASSFEALNTEAFF. CDR3 in DNA: TGTGCCAGCAGCTTCGAGGCTTTGAACACTGAAGCTTTCTTT.

The J gene is TRBJ1-4, the V gene TRBV5-5; D possibly corresponds to TRBD1 (5 bases). Per the germline V gene, CDR1 is SGHKS and CDR2 is YYEKEE (reference sequence). Trimming removed 7 bases from V and 0 bases from J, with 10 bases in between. The CDR3 spans 14 residues. The CDR3 DNA follows: TGTGCCAGCGACAGAGCCGCAACTAATGAAAAACTGTTTTTT. It translates to CASDRAATNEKLFF. Combining the CDR3 with reference TRBV5-5 and TRBJ1-4 gives the whole variable domain DAGVTQSPTHLIKTRGQQVTLRCSPISGHKSVSWYQQVLGQGPQFIFQYYEKEERGRGNFPDRFSARQFPNYSSELNVNALLLGDSALYLCASDRAATNEKLFFGSGTQLSVL.

This chain joins TRBV6-5 and TRBJ1-5, with 10 bases lining up with TRBD1. CDR1 is MNHEY, CDR2 SVGAGI, per germline. This CDR3 has 15 residues. The V segment lost 6 bases and the J segment 3 bases; nucleotides outside the gene matches: 5. For the CDR3, the DNA is TGTGCCAGCAGGTTGGACAGGGGGTACAATCAGCCCCAGCATTTT. Its translation: CASRLDRGYNQPQHF.

The count of this clone is one. This chain links TRBV27 with TRBJ1-3, with 8 bases identical to TRBD1. Germline values: CDR1 MNHEY, CDR2 SMNVEV (reference sequence). J lost 0 bases, V lost 8 bases, and 21 bases had no gene match. CDR3 length equals 20 residues. CDR3 sequence (DNA): TGTGCCAGCCGACCCGTGAGGACAGGGTTCGCCTTTGGCTCTGGAAACACCATATATTTT. Its translation is CASRPVRTGFAFGSGNTIYF.

The V call is TRBV6-5, the J call TRBJ1-3; 8 bases align to TRBD1. CDR1 is MNHEY, CDR2 SVGAGI, per germline. J was trimmed by 11 bases and V by 8 bases; bases with no gene match: 8. The CDR3 loop spans 12 amino acids. DNA of the CDR3: TGTGCCAGCGGGACAGGCTCCAAACCCATATATTTT. Its protein is CASGTGSKPIYF.

The chain recombines TRBV6-5 with TRBJ2-7; 11 bases match TRBD2. CDR1 is MNHEY, CDR2 SVGAGI, per germline. V lost 0 bases and J lost 3; bases outside the gene matches: 4. The CDR3 consists of 16 residues. Here the CDR3 reads CASSYSGTSGNYEQYF. DNA for the CDR3: TGTGCCAGCAGTTACTCGGGGACTAGCGGTAACTACGAGCAGTACTTC.

The chain employs TRBV6-5 and TRBJ1-2; D possibly corresponds to TRBD1 (5 bases). This CDR3 has 14 amino acids. Between the trimmed V and J ends, which lost 6 bases and 3 bases, there was a span of 14 bases. Germline V gives CDR1 MNHEY, CDR2 SVGAGI. CDR3 sequence reads: CASRGNGGDYGYTF. CDR3 bases: TGTGCCAGCAGAGGAAACGGGGGAGACTATGGCTACACCTTC.

The V and J genes are TRBV10-2 and TRBJ2-5, with D perhaps matching TRBD2 (6 bases). The V and J ends lost 2 bases and 8 bases respectively, with 15 bases between them. CDR3 size: 14 residues. Germline CDR1 is WSHSY and CDR2 is SAAADI. CDR3 region: CASSEGEGRGTQYF. The CDR3 nucleotides are TGCGCCAGCAGTGAGGGCGAGGGGCGGGGTACCCAGTACTTC.

V gene TRBV18 combines with J gene TRBJ1-6; D is perhaps TRBD1 (5 bases). The CDR3 spans 15 residues. V lost 6 bases, J lost 4 bases, and 13 bases lay in between. Per germline, CDR1 KGHSH and CDR2 LQKENI. CDR3 coding DNA: TGTGCCAGCTCCCAAGTGGAGGGGTATAATTCACCCCTCCACTTT. It yields the protein CASSQVEGYNSPLHF.

Only a few counts were recorded for this clone. V usage is TRBV9 and J usage is TRBJ2-6; perhaps TRBD2 as D (6 bases). Germline V gene sequence: CDR1 SGDLS, CDR2 YYNGEE. Trimming left V 4 bases short and J 1 base short, with 21 bases between. The CDR3 has 19 amino acids. The CDR3 region is CASSPAGPGPGSGANVLTF. Written as DNA, the CDR3 is TGTGCCAGCAGCCCAGCGGGTCCGGGACCCGGATCTGGGGCCAACGTCCTGACTTTC.

This clone occurred once. V is TRBV6-2 or TRBV6-3 and J is TRBJ2-2, with D unresolved. Germline lookup yields CDR1 MNHEY and CDR2 SVGEGT. V lost 5 bases, J lost 6 bases, and 13 bases lay in between. The CDR3 sequence is 14 residues long. CDR3 sequence (DNA): TGTGCCAGCAGTCTCCATTCGGGTGCCGGGGAGCTGTTTTTT. This translates into CASSLHSGAGELFF.

The chain has TRBV15 and TRBJ1-2; D may be TRBD1 (6 bases). The CDR3 loop spans 14 amino acids. The V gene lost 0 bases and the J gene lost 4 bases, with 9 bases spanning the gap. In germline, CDR1 is LNHNV, CDR2 YYDKDF (reference sequence). The CDR3 is CATSRDKTGYGYTF. The DNA for the CDR3 is TGTGCCACCAGCAGAGATAAGACAGGCTATGGCTACACCTTC.